These 20 T cell receptor beta chains originate from one sample sequenced in a study of T cells in Graves' hyperthyroidism and ophthalmopathy. RNA transcripts served as the template for amplifying TCR beta CDR3 regions. In the first-round RT-PCR of the TCR CDR3, the HTBI primer set was used. A single record per CDR3 protein comes from TCRdb applying MiXCR to the multiplex PCR reads. Counted here are around 500,000 distinct CDR3 sequences, about 22% occurring once; the ten biggest clones make up approximately 49%. The sequencing input was blood. All receptors derive from a woman between 70 and 85 years old with Graves' ophthalmopathy.

The chain carries TRBV20-1 and TRBJ1-1; D is perhaps TRBD1 (6 bases). The CDR3 has 16 residues. Germline-derived CDR1 and CDR2 are DFQATT and SNEGSKA (reference sequence). V lost 0 bases and J 5 bases, leaving 19 bases between the germline ends. The CDR3 DNA sequence: TGCAGTGCTAGAGATCGGGGGGCCCTTCGGTCTACTGAAGCTTTCTTT. This gives the protein CSARDRGALRSTEAFF.

The J gene is TRBJ1-4, the V gene TRBV10-3, with 7 bases matching TRBD1. CDR1 and CDR2 from the germline V gene are ENHRY and SYGVKD. V was clipped by 8 bases and J by 6 bases; unmatched bases: 6. The CDR3 spans 13 residues. The CDR3 region has the DNA TGTGCCATCCTTCGGGACAGCGATGAAAAACTGTTTTTT. Its protein product is CAILRDSDEKLFF.

The rearrangement joins TRBV28 to TRBJ1-1; D is unclear. The germline CDR1 and CDR2 sequences are MDHEN and SYDVKM. Trimming stripped 11 bases from V and 0 bases from J, with 13 bases between. This CDR3 comprises 13 residues. The CDR3 protein is CASADWVNTEAFF. The CDR3 nucleotides are TGTGCCTCCGCGGACTGGGTGAACACTGAAGCTTTCTTT. The full variable domain, completed using reference TRBV28 and TRBJ1-1, is DVKVTQSSRYLVKRTGEKVFLECVQDMDHENMFWYRQDPGLGLRLIYFSYDVKMKEKGDIPEGYSVSREKKERFSLILESASTNQTSMYLCASADWVNTEAFFGQGTRLTVV.

This clonotype was observed a handful of times. The rearrangement joins TRBV9 to TRBJ2-5; D remains unclear. This CDR3 has 12 residues. V lost 0 bases to trimming and J lost 11 bases, with 11 bases between them. Germline V gene data show CDR1 as SGDLS and CDR2 as YYNGEE. As DNA, the CDR3 is TGTGCCAGCAGCGTAGGAGACTCCCCTCAGTACTTC. Protein sequence: CASSVGDSPQYF.

This clonotype was detected ten times or more. The CDR3 DNA is TGTGCCAGCAGTTTGCCGGGGGGAGAGACCCAGTACTTC. This encodes CASSLPGGETQYF. V usage is TRBV3-1 and J usage is TRBJ2-5, with TRBD2 identical over 7 bases. The CDR3 spans 13 residues. CDR1 is LGHDT and CDR2 is YNNKEL in the germline V gene (reference sequence). The J segment lost 4 bases and the V segment lost 6 bases, leaving 5 bases of the junction unmatched.

This clonotype has just a few counts. V and J are TRBV5-4 and TRBJ2-3, with 9 bases that match TRBD2. V was pared by 2 bases and J by 4 bases, with 8 bases of the junction left unmatched. The germline V gene encodes CDR1 SGHNT and CDR2 YYREEE (reference sequence). The CDR3 has 16 amino acids. In DNA, the CDR3 is TGTGCCAGCAGCTTTGGAAACGCGGGAGGGGCAGATACGCAGTATTTT. Translating gives CASSFGNAGGADTQYF.

This clonotype occurred many times. V usage is TRBV28 and J usage is TRBJ2-1; 12 bases are shared with TRBD2. This CDR3 contains 16 residues. Germline assignment: CDR1 MDHEN and CDR2 SYDVKM. The trim removed 3 bases at V and 3 bases at J, leaving 3 bases unmatched. Written as DNA, the CDR3 is TGTGCCAGCAGTTTCCTGACTAGCGGGAGCTACAATGAGCAGTTCTTC. Protein: CASSFLTSGSYNEQFF.

Many counts were recorded for this clonotype. The chain employs TRBV7-9 and TRBJ2-5; D not certain. Between the trimmed V and J ends, which lost 1 base and 5 bases, there was a span of 8 bases. This CDR3 has 13 amino acids. Germline CDR1 and CDR2: SEHNR and FQNEAQ (reference sequence). In nucleotides, the CDR3 is TGTGCCAGCAGCTTAGGACGGTATGAGACCCAGTACTTC. Residues: CASSLGRYETQYF.

This clonotype was counted only a few times. This chain links TRBV10-2 with TRBJ2-7, with 8 bases identical to TRBD1. The CDR3 spans 12 residues. V lost 5 bases to trimming and J lost 6 bases; unmatched junction nucleotides: 3. Germline V gives CDR1 WSHSY, CDR2 SAAADI. The CDR3 here is CASSLRGREQYF. The CDR3 region has the DNA TGCGCCAGCAGTCTCAGGGGGCGCGAGCAGTACTTC.

The chain has TRBV15 and TRBJ2-1; TRBD2 agrees at 14 bases. Germline V CDR1 and CDR2: LNHNV, YYDKDF (reference sequence). V was pared by 5 bases and J by 4 bases, with 4 bases of the junction left unmatched. The CDR3 covers 16 residues. This chain's CDR3 is CATSGGLAGAYNEQFF. CDR3 DNA sequence: TGTGCCACCAGCGGGGGACTAGCGGGAGCGTACAATGAGCAGTTCTTC.

This clonotype showed up just a few times. The chain couples TRBV19 to TRBJ1-1; D is ambiguous. Trimming removed 3 bases at V and 3 bases at J, with 5 bases between. CDR1 and CDR2 (germline): LNHDA, SQIVND (reference sequence). The CDR3 is 12 residues long. For the CDR3, the DNA is TGTGCCAGTAGTATTCCCGACACTGAAGCTTTCTTT. It specifies CASSIPDTEAFF.

This clonotype has a handful of counts. The genes are TRBV20-1 and TRBJ1-5; D may be TRBD1 (5 bases). Trimming removed 1 base at V and 5 bases at J, with 12 bases between. CDR3 length: 14 residues. CDR1 DFQATT and CDR2 SNEGSKA come from the germline V gene (reference sequence). In DNA, the CDR3 is TGCAGTGCTAGAGGTGCGGGGGAAGATCAGCCCCAGCATTTT. It codes for CSARGAGEDQPQHF.

This clonotype was observed a few times. The chain uses TRBV3-1 and TRBJ2-1; 12 bases fit TRBD2. The CDR3 loop spans 15 amino acids. Losses at the gene ends were 4 bases for V and 6 bases for J; bases not matched to a gene: 4. Germline V CDR1 and CDR2: LGHDT, YNNKEL (reference sequence). The CDR3 loop reads CASSRTSGGSNEQFF. The CDR3 bases are TGTGCCAGCAGCCGAACTAGCGGGGGGTCCAATGAGCAGTTCTTC.

The chain carries TRBV10-3 and TRBJ1-1; D may be TRBD1 (5 bases). The CDR3 spans 14 residues. CDR1 is ENHRY, CDR2 SYGVKD, per germline. Trimming left V 0 bases short and J 6 bases short, with 11 bases between. CDR3 protein: CAISESGPRAEAFF. CDR3 bases: TGTGCCATCAGTGAGTCGGGACCTAGGGCTGAAGCTTTCTTT.

Comment on this clonotype: A read error is likely, as this CDR3 ends without the conserved phenylalanine or tryptophan. The chain combines TRBV30 with TRBJ1-2; the D is unclear. Per the germline V gene, CDR1 is GTSNPN and CDR2 is SVGIG (reference sequence). The CDR3 covers 13 residues. V shed 1 base and J shed 2 bases, with 8 bases lying between them. CDR3 DNA sequence: TGTGCCTGGAGTGCGACGGGGAACTATGGCTACACCCTC. Translating it yields CAWSATGNYGYTL.

This clonotype has a handful of counts. The J gene is TRBJ2-7, the V gene TRBV3-1, with D possibly being TRBD1 (6 bases). V lost 4 bases to trimming and J lost 9 bases, with 16 bases between them. This CDR3 region has 13 residues. Germline V lookup: CDR1 LGHDT, CDR2 YNNKEL (reference sequence). The chain's CDR3 is CASSPTRQDGQYF. The CDR3 nucleotides read TGTGCCAGCAGCCCGACACGACAGGATGGGCAGTACTTC.

This clonotype was found many times. The chain recombines TRBV2 with TRBJ2-7; the D gene is possibly TRBD1 (6 bases). The CDR3 contains 16 residues. Germline values: CDR1 SNHLY, CDR2 FYNNEI. The V gene lost 3 bases and the J gene lost 0 bases, with 15 bases spanning the gap. CDR3 DNA: TGTGCCAGCAGTGACGGGGTTACAGGGAGCTCCTACGAGCAGTACTTC. Its translation: CASSDGVTGSSYEQYF.

This clonotype has ten or more counts. This chain connects TRBV12-5 to TRBJ2-5, with a tentative D call TRBD2 (6 bases). V lost 1 base and J lost 4, with 16 bases in between. Germline loops: CDR1 LGHNT, CDR2 FRNRAP. This CDR3 has 16 residues. CDR3 loop: CASGLDRGILAETQYF. CDR3 nucleotide sequence: TGTGCTAGTGGTTTGGATCGCGGGATTCTGGCAGAGACCCAGTACTTC.

The chain recombines TRBV20-1 with TRBJ2-5; a weak D match, TRBD2 (5 bases). CDR1 and CDR2 from the germline V gene are DFQATT and SNEGSKA (reference sequence). Trimming pared 0 bases from V and 5 bases from J, leaving 13 bases between. The CDR3 contains 14 residues. The CDR3 region is CSARDLKEVETQYF. The CDR3 DNA reads TGCAGTGCTAGAGATCTGAAGGAGGTGGAGACCCAGTACTTC.

This clonotype was counted between two and nine times. This chain joins TRBV5-1 and TRBJ2-3; 7 bases line up with TRBD2. The ends lost 2 bases at V and 3 bases at J; junction bases unmatched: 6. From germline, CDR1 is SGHRS and CDR2 YFSETQ. The CDR3 is 15 amino acids. The CDR3 nucleotides read TGCGCCAGCAGCTTAGGCGGGAGTAATACAGATACGCAGTATTTT. It yields the protein CASSLGGSNTDTQYF. The complete variable domain, with remaining parts taken from reference TRBV5-1 and TRBJ2-3, reads KAGVTQTPRYLIKTRGQQVTLSCSPISGHRSVSWYQQTPGQGLQFLFEYFSETQRNKGNFPGRFSGRQFSNSRSEMNVSTLELGDSALYLCASSLGGSNTDTQYFGPGTRLTVL.